The sequence of this T cell receptor (beta chain) was determined in a study of blood T cells in healthy people across ages. The second PCR ran 7 to 11 cycles with a sample-barcoded 5' primer and J-beta primers. Every sample gave at least 2.5 million paired-end reads containing CDR3. TCRdb re-analysed the 5' RACE reads in MiXCR, keeping a single row per CDR3 protein. The sample gives some 1.7 million distinct CDR3 sequences, 28% of which show up once; 7.7% is in the top ten. This clonotype was seen a handful of times. The target antigen is unknown. Losses at the gene ends were 3 bases for V and 4 bases for J; bases not matched to a gene: 8. The germline V gene encodes CDR1 LNHDA and CDR2 SQIVND (reference sequence). The CDR3 length is 16 residues. Study-level findings and limits: The unknown donor CMV status may have confounded expanded clonotype changes.

What was sequenced was blood. The gene calls are TRBV19 and TRBJ2-1; 8 nucleotides agree with TRBD2. The sequence was collected from a woman younger than 45 in good health. The CDR3 sequence: CASSIKRSGSYNEQFF. CDR3 bases: TGTGCCAGTAGTATTAAACGAAGCGGGAGTTACAATGAGCAGTTCTTC.